Following are 24 T cell receptor beta chains from one sample sequenced in a study of cytotoxic CD8 clonotypes in ibrutinib-treated CLL. The assay was immunoSEQ multiplex PCR, and TCRdb's table has in-frame clones only and misses some. The sample shows almost 250,000 clones, 70% of them seen only once. Sequencing used PBMCs, obtained after 24 months of ibrutinib treatment. The receptors come from a human donor with chronic lymphocytic leukemia.

Concerning this clone itself: This CDR3 is also generated by other DNA sequences in the sample. V and J are TRBV6-5 and TRBJ1-3; no reliable D call. Trimming took off 5 bases at V and 4 bases at J, with 6 bases between the two ends. CDR3 length: 12 residues. Germline-derived CDR1 and CDR2 are MNHEY and SVGAGI. CDR3 sequence (DNA): TGTGCCAGCAGTCCCGGCGGAAACACCATATATTTT. As protein: CASSPGGNTIYF.

In the case of this clone: At one end the junction does not follow the germline gene, possibly because of a read error. The chain carries TRBV7-7 and TRBJ2-2, with D unresolved. The CDR3 totals 12 residues. Germline CDR1 and CDR2: SSHAT and FNYEAQ (reference sequence). The CDR3 here is CASSSENGELFF. The DNA for the CDR3 is TGTGCTAGCAGCTCCGAGAACGGGGAGCTGTTTTTT.

The rearrangement joins TRBV4-2 to TRBJ2-2; D not resolved. Germline CDR1 LGHNA, CDR2 YNFKEQ. CDR3 length: 15 residues. Between the trimmed V and J ends, which lost 0 bases and 3 bases, there was a span of 8 bases. The CDR3 loop reads CASSQEDGHTGELFF. CDR3 bases: TGTGCCAGCAGCCAAGAAGACGGTCACACCGGGGAGCTGTTTTTT.

This chain links TRBV11-3 with TRBJ2-2, with D possibly matching TRBD2 (6 bases). Trimming pared 8 bases from V and 4 bases from J, leaving 14 bases between. Germline values: CDR1 SGHNT, CDR2 YENEEA. The CDR3 consists of 14 residues. CDR3 nucleotide sequence: TGTGCCAGCCAGGAGGGGCTACCCACCGGGGAGCTGTTTTTT. It codes for CASQEGLPTGELFF.

A few counts support this clone. J is TRBJ1-1 and V is TRBV10-3, with D tentatively TRBD1 (5 bases). The CDR3 covers 13 residues. Germline values: CDR1 ENHRY, CDR2 SYGVKD. Trimming cost V 8 bases and J 5 bases, with 15 bases left between them. CDR3 nucleotide sequence: TGTGCCATCCGCGTACAGGAGGGAACTGAAGCTTTCTTT. Translated: CAIRVQEGTEAFF.

This chain links TRBV28 with TRBJ1-2, with D possibly TRBD1 on 5 matching bases. The CDR3 spans 14 residues. CDR1 and CDR2 from the germline V gene are MDHEN and SYDVKM. Between the trimmed V and J ends, which lost 2 bases and 8 bases, there was a span of 15 bases. Here the CDR3 DNA reads TGTGCCAGCAGTTTACAGGGTTCATCTAAGGGCTACACCTTC. The encoded protein is CASSLQGSSKGYTF.

The chain links TRBV4-3 to TRBJ2-7; TRBD2 agrees at 12 bases. CDR1 and CDR2 from the germline V gene are LGHNA and YSLEER. The CDR3 is 15 amino acids. V was clipped by 4 bases and J by 3 bases; unmatched bases: 4. CDR3 sequence: CASSPGLAGSYEQYF. The DNA of the CDR3 is TGCGCCAGCAGCCCCGGACTAGCGGGAAGCTACGAGCAGTACTTC.

The chain employs TRBV7-2 and TRBJ2-1, with a possible D match to TRBD1 (5 bases). V was clipped by 2 bases and J by 5 bases, with 10 bases between them. This CDR3 is built from 14 residues. CDR1 and CDR2 from the germline V gene are SGHTA and FQGNSA. In DNA, the CDR3 is TGTGCCAGCAGCTTACAGGGATCTCACAATGAGCAGTTCTTC. Protein sequence: CASSLQGSHNEQFF.

This chain uses TRBV27 with TRBJ1-1, with D perhaps TRBD1 (6 bases). CDR3 length: 14 amino acids. The germline V gene has CDR1 MNHEY and CDR2 SMNVEV (reference sequence). Trimming stripped 2 bases from V and 5 bases from J, with 12 bases between. CDR3 sequence: CASSLGGARTEAFF. CDR3 nucleotides: TGTGCCAGCAGTTTAGGGGGGGCGAGGACTGAAGCTTTCTTT.

This clone was seen a handful of times. This chain connects TRBV6-5 to TRBJ1-3, with D unclear. Per the germline V gene, CDR1 is MNHEY and CDR2 is SVGAGI. This CDR3 has 14 residues. V lost 5 bases and J 0 bases, leaving 8 bases between the germline ends. CDR3: CASSPGYSGNTIYF. The CDR3 bases are TGTGCCAGCAGTCCTGGCTACTCTGGAAACACCATATATTTT.

This clone appeared a few times. This chain connects TRBV9 to TRBJ1-2; D not certain. The CDR3 consists of 13 residues. The V gene's germline CDR1 is SGDLS and CDR2 YYNGEE. The V and J ends lost 1 base and 1 base respectively, with 5 bases between them. As DNA, the CDR3 is TGTGCCAGCAGCGTATCGGATAACTATGGCTACACCTTC. Its protein product is CASSVSDNYGYTF.

This clone was seen just once. The chain combines TRBV29-1 with TRBJ2-1; D tentatively fits TRBD1 or TRBD2 (5 bases each). The ends were cut back, 6 bases at V and 4 bases at J, with 22 bases in the middle. This CDR3 comprises 16 residues. Germline assignment: CDR1 SQVTM and CDR2 ANQGSEA. The CDR3 sequence is CSVTFSERGVYNEQFF. In nucleotides, the CDR3 is TGCAGCGTCACGTTTAGCGAGAGAGGGGTATACAATGAGCAGTTCTTC.

V is TRBV19 and J is TRBJ1-1; TRBD1 might be the D (5 bases). CDR1 and CDR2 from the germline V gene are LNHDA and SQIVND (reference sequence). This CDR3 comprises 13 residues. The V end was cut by 7 bases, the J end by 1 base, with 10 bases between. CDR3 sequence: CASKVGGNTEAFF. In DNA form, the CDR3 reads TGTGCCAGTAAGGTGGGGGGGAACACTGAAGCTTTCTTT.

V usage is TRBV7-9 and J usage is TRBJ2-7; 7 bases map to TRBD2. The CDR3 runs to 14 residues. V shed 3 bases, J shed 2 bases, and the junction held 4 bases outside the gene matches. Germline CDR1 reads SEHNR; CDR2 reads FQNEAQ (reference sequence). Here the CDR3 DNA reads TGTGCCAGCAGCTTCGGCGGGAGAACCTACGAGCAGTACTTC. This sequence encodes CASSFGGRTYEQYF. Drawing the rest from reference TRBV7-9 and TRBJ2-7, the complete variable domain is DTGVSQNPRHKITKRGQNVTFRCDPISEHNRLYWYRQTLGQGPEFLTYFQNEAQLEKSRLLSDRFSAERPKGSFSTLEIQRTEQGDSAMYLCASSFGGRTYEQYFGPGTRLTVT.

V usage is TRBV6-5 and J usage is TRBJ1-5; no clear D. This CDR3 comprises 12 residues. With 5 bases removed from V and 7 bases from J, the gap between germline ends came to 9 bases. Per the germline V gene, CDR1 is MNHEY and CDR2 is SVGAGI. This CDR3 reads CASSPPGQPQHF. CDR3 in DNA: TGTGCCAGCAGTCCCCCGGGACAGCCCCAGCATTTT.

The rearrangement links TRBV11-2 to TRBJ1-5, with D unclear. V was trimmed by 2 bases and J by 3 bases, leaving 11 bases between them. This CDR3 has 15 residues. CDR1 is SGHAT and CDR2 is FQNNGV in the germline V gene. CDR3 residues: CASSLFGNDNQPQHF. As DNA, the CDR3 is TGTGCCAGCAGCTTATTTGGCAATGACAATCAGCCCCAGCATTTT.

The rearrangement uses TRBV14 and TRBJ2-3; TRBD2 matches 7 bases. This CDR3 is 15 amino acids long. Germline trimming cut 4 bases from V and 4 bases from J; bases unmatched to any gene: 8. CDR1 is SGHDN, CDR2 FVKESK, per germline. The CDR3: CASSPPRLAADTQYF. The CDR3 DNA is TGTGCCAGCAGCCCCCCCCGGCTAGCGGCAGATACGCAGTATTTT.

The chain is built from TRBV27 and TRBJ2-7; 11 bases match TRBD1. Germline loops: CDR1 MNHEY, CDR2 SMNVEV (reference sequence). J was trimmed by 5 bases and V by 5 bases; bases with no gene match: 11. This CDR3 comprises 16 residues. The CDR3 sequence: CASSPYPPGQGDEQYF. The CDR3 DNA sequence: TGTGCCAGCAGTCCATACCCACCGGGACAGGGGGACGAGCAGTACTTC.

This rearrangement joins TRBV7-8 to TRBJ1-1, with D possibly TRBD1 on 5 matching bases. The CDR3 sequence is 17 residues long. The V gene lost 1 base and the J gene lost 2 bases, with 17 bases spanning the gap. In germline, CDR1 is SGHVS, CDR2 FQNEAQ. CDR3 in amino acids: CASSLGQGGSRNTEAFF. CDR3 nucleotide sequence: TGTGCCAGCAGCTTAGGTCAGGGTGGGTCAAGAAACACTGAAGCTTTCTTT.

This clone showed up just a few times. CDR3 nucleotides: TGTGCCTGGAGTGTAGGAGGGGCAGATACGCAGTATTTT. Translated, it gives CAWSVGGADTQYF. V and J are TRBV30 and TRBJ2-3, with D possibly being TRBD2 (6 bases). CDR3 length: 13 amino acids. CDR1 and CDR2 from the germline V gene are GTSNPN and SVGIG (reference sequence). V was pared by 0 bases and J by 4 bases, with 8 bases between.

The rearrangement joins TRBV2 to TRBJ2-3; D gene uncertain. V dropped 2 bases and J dropped 2 bases, with 14 bases sitting between them. The CDR3 contains 16 residues. The germline CDR1 and CDR2 sequences are SNHLY and FYNNEI. The CDR3 DNA sequence: TGTGCCAGCAGTGAACCCCCCGACACCGTCACAGATACGCAGTATTTT. Translation: CASSEPPDTVTDTQYF.

The chain employs TRBV7-2 and TRBJ2-1; D ambiguous. From germline, CDR1 is SGHTA and CDR2 FQGNSA. V lost 3 bases and J lost 8, with 5 bases in between. This CDR3 has 11 residues. This chain's CDR3 is CASSFRDEQFF. In nucleotides, the CDR3 is TGTGCCAGCAGCTTTAGAGATGAGCAGTTCTTC.

V is TRBV28 and J is TRBJ2-1; 7 nucleotides line up with TRBD1. Germline CDR1 reads MDHEN; CDR2 reads SYDVKM. The CDR3 totals 14 residues. Trimming removed 7 bases from V and 8 bases from J; junction bases left unmatched: 11. CDR3 loop: CASTPSRQGDEQFF. The CDR3 region has the DNA TGTGCCAGCACCCCCTCCAGGCAGGGGGATGAGCAGTTCTTC.

This clone appeared a few times. This chain links TRBV5-1 with TRBJ2-7; 7 bases are shared with TRBD1. The germline V gene has CDR1 SGHRS and CDR2 YFSETQ. The trim removed 4 bases at V and 0 bases at J, leaving 10 bases unmatched. The CDR3 covers 16 residues. CDR3 sequence: CASSRGQPQYSYEQYF. In DNA form, the CDR3 reads TGCGCCAGCAGCCGGGGACAGCCACAATACTCCTACGAGCAGTACTTC.